This T cell receptor beta chain comes out of a study of radiotherapy plus CTLA-4 blockade in lung cancer. For the study at large: Under 20% of enrolled patients responded objectively, and approximately 34% had disease control.

Germline-derived CDR1 and CDR2 are SEHNR and FQNEAQ (reference sequence). Deletions cut 5 bases from V and 2 bases from J, with 10 bases between. This CDR3 has 13 amino acids. Clones were sequenced by immunoSEQ multiplex PCR, and TCRdb holds only the in-frame ones, with some missing. This table has 70,000 to 100,000 clones, 86% appearing once. The genes are TRBV7-9 and TRBJ2-7; no reliable D call. Sequencing was performed on peripheral blood, taken from a patient treated with radiotherapy plus ipilimumab. This TCR was sampled from a human donor with non-small cell lung cancer who had a partial response to radiotherapy plus ipilimumab. DNA of the CDR3: TGTGCCAGCAGCCCTGACACAGCCTACGAGCAGTACTTC. Encoded protein: CASSPDTAYEQYF. Drawing the rest from reference TRBV7-9 and TRBJ2-7, the complete variable domain is DTGVSQNPRHKITKRGQNVTFRCDPISEHNRLYWYRQTLGQGPEFLTYFQNEAQLEKSRLLSDRFSAERPKGSFSTLEIQRTEQGDSAMYLCASSPDTAYEQYFGPGTRLTVT.